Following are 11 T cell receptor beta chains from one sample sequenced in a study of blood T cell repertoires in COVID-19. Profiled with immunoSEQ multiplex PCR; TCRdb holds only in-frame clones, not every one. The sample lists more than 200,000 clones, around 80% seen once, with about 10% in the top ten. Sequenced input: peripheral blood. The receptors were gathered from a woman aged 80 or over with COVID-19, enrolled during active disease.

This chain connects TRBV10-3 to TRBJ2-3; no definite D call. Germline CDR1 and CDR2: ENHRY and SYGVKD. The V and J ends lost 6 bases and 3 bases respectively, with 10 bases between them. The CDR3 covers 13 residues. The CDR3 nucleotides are TGTGCCATCAGCGCAGCCAGGACAGATACGCAGTATTTT. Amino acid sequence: CAISAARTDTQYF.

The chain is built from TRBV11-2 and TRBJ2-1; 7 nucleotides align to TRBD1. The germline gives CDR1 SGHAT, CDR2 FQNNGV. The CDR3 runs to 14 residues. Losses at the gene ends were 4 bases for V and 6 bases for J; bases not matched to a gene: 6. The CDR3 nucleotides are TGTGCCAGCAGCTCTAATCCAGGGGGCAATGAGCAGTTCTTC. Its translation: CASSSNPGGNEQFF.

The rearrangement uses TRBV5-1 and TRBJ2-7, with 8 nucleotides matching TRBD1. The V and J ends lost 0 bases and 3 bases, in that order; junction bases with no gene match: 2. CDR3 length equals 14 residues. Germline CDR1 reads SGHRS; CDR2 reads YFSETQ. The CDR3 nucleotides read TGCGCCAGCAGCTTGGCTGGACAGGGCTACGAGCAGTACTTC. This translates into CASSLAGQGYEQYF. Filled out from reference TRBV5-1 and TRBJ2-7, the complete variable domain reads KAGVTQTPRYLIKTRGQQVTLSCSPISGHRSVSWYQQTPGQGLQFLFEYFSETQRNKGNFPGRFSGRQFSNSRSEMNVSTLELGDSALYLCASSLAGQGYEQYFGPGTRLTVT.

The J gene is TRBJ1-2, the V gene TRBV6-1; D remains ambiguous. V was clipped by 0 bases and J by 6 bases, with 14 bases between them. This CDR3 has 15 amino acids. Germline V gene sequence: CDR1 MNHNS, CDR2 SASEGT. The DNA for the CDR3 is TGTGCCAGCAGTGAAGCGCGTGGGAGCTGGCATGGCTACACCTTC. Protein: CASSEARGSWHGYTF.

In DNA, the CDR3 is TGTGCCAGCAGCTTGTTACACCTAGCCAAAAACATTCAGTACTTC. This encodes CASSLLHLAKNIQYF. V gene TRBV7-2 combines with J gene TRBJ2-4, with D unresolved. V lost 3 bases and J 0 bases, leaving 9 bases between the germline ends. Germline loops: CDR1 SGHTA, CDR2 FQGNSA. CDR3 length equals 15 residues. The full variable domain, in which reference TRBV7-2 and TRBJ2-4 provide the parts outside the CDR3, is GAGVSQSPSNKVTEKGKDVELRCDPISGHTALYWYRQSLGQGLEFLIYFQGNSAPDKSGLPSDRFSAERTGGSVSTLTIQRTQQEDSAVYLCASSLLHLAKNIQYFGAGTRLSVL.

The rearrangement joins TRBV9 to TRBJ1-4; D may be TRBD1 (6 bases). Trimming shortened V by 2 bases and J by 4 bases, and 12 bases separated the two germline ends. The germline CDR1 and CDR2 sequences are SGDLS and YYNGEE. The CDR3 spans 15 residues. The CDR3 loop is CASSVTVGGNEKLFF. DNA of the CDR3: TGTGCCAGCAGCGTGACGGTAGGGGGTAATGAAAAACTGTTTTTT.

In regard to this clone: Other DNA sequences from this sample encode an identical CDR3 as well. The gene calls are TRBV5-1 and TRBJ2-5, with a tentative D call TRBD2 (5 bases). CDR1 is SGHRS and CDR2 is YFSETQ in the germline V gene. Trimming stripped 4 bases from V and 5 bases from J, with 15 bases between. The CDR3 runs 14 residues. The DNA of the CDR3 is TGCGCCAGCAGCCTAGGAGGCCTAGGGGAGACCCAGTACTTC. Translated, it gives CASSLGGLGETQYF. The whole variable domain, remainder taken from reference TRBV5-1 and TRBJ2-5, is KAGVTQTPRYLIKTRGQQVTLSCSPISGHRSVSWYQQTPGQGLQFLFEYFSETQRNKGNFPGRFSGRQFSNSRSEMNVSTLELGDSALYLCASSLGGLGETQYFGPGTRLLVL.

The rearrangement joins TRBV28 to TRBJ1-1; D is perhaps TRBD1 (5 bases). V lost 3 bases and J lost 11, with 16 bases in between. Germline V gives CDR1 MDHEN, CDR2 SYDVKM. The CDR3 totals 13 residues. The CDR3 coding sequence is TGTGCCAGCAGTTTCCTTTCCAGGGTAGTTGCTTTCTTT. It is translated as CASSFLSRVVAFF.

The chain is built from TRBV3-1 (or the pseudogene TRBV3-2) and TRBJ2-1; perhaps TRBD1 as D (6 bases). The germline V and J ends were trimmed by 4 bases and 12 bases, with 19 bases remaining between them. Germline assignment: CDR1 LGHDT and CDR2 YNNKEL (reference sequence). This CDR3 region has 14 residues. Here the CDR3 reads CASSRTEKTGGQFF. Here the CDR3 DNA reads TGTGCCAGCAGCCGGACCGAAAAGACAGGCGGGCAGTTCTTC.

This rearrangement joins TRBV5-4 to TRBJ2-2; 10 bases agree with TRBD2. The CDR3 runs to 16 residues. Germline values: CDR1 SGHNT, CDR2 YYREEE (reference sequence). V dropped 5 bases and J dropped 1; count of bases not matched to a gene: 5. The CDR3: CASRNRLAGNTGELFF. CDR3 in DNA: TGTGCCAGCAGGAACCGACTAGCGGGGAACACCGGGGAGCTGTTTTTT.

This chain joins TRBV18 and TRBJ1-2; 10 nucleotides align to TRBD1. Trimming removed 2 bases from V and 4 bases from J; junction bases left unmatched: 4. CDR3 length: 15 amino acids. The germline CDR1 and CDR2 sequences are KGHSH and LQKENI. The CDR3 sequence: CASSPEGTGAYGYTF. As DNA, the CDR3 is TGTGCCAGCTCACCAGAGGGGACAGGGGCCTATGGCTACACCTTC.